The clone carrying this TCR beta chain was observed many times. After constant-region reverse-primer amplification, full-length variable regions underwent semi-nested PCR with Nested Universal Primer A. Each CDR3 protein is one row after TCRdb ran MiXCR on the 5' RACE reads. The sample shows fewer than 80,000 distinct CDR3 sequences, 20% to 25% of them seen only once. Deletions cut 5 bases from V and 2 bases from J, with 9 bases between. CDR1 and CDR2 from the germline V gene are SGHTA and FQGNSA. This CDR3 comprises 14 residues. The sample consisted of memory CD4+ T cells sorted from a lymph node. This sample's subset: memory CD4+ T cells, CD4+CD45RO+CD25-. The chain uses TRBV7-2 and TRBJ2-2; D is perhaps TRBD1 (5 bases). This sequence originates from a female donor with breast cancer. For the CDR3, the DNA is TGTGCCAGCAGCCAGACAGTCAACACCGGGGAGCTGTTTTTT. This sequence encodes CASSQTVNTGELFF.